These 21 T cell receptor beta chains share one sample of origin, sequenced in a study of T cells of healthy individuals. MiXCR, run by TCRdb on the 5' RACE reads, gives a single entry per CDR3 protein. The sample lists around 63,000 distinct CDR3 sequences; roughly 17% were seen once. The receptors shown here come from a human donor in good health.

This clonotype was observed a few times. This chain links TRBV2 with TRBJ2-5, with D possibly matching TRBD1 (5 bases). CDR3 size: 13 residues. The V gene lost 10 bases and the J gene lost 1 base, with 13 bases spanning the gap. Germline V gene sequence: CDR1 SNHLY, CDR2 FYNNEI. CDR3: CATSQGLQETQYF. CDR3 bases: TGTGCCACCAGCCAGGGCCTCCAAGAGACCCAGTACTTC. Together with reference TRBV2 and TRBJ2-5, the CDR3 gives the full variable domain: EPEVTQTPSHQVTQMGQEVILRCVPISNHLYFYWYRQILGQKVEFLVSFYNNEISEKSEIFDDQFSVERPDGSNFTLKIRSTKLEDSAMYFCATSQGLQETQYFGPGTRLLVL.

This clonotype occurred a few times. J is TRBJ2-1 and V is TRBV9, with 11 bases lining up with TRBD2. The germline gives CDR1 SGDLS, CDR2 YYNGEE. Unmatched junction bases numbered 5, after V lost 0 bases and J lost 9 bases. This CDR3 is 15 amino acids long. The CDR3 reads CASSVDLAGGPEQFF. CDR3 in DNA: TGTGCCAGCAGCGTAGATCTAGCGGGGGGACCTGAGCAGTTCTTC.

This clonotype has ten or more counts. The chain has TRBV7-9 and TRBJ2-5; D could derive from TRBD1 or TRBD2 (5 bases each). The CDR3 is made up of 16 amino acids. V was pared by 4 bases and J by 5 bases, with 20 bases between. Germline V gene data show CDR1 as SEHNR and CDR2 as FQNEAQ (reference sequence). CDR3 DNA sequence: TGTGCCAGCAGCTCCCTGGCAGGGAGTAACGGTGAGACCCAGTACTTC. This gives the protein CASSSLAGSNGETQYF. The complete variable domain, with remaining parts taken from reference TRBV7-9 and TRBJ2-5, reads DTGVSQNPRHKITKRGQNVTFRCDPISEHNRLYWYRQTLGQGPEFLTYFQNEAQLEKSRLLSDRFSAERPKGSFSTLEIQRTEQGDSAMYLCASSSLAGSNGETQYFGPGTRLLVL.

The rearrangement links TRBV12-3 or TRBV12-4 to TRBJ2-7, with D perhaps TRBD2 (6 bases). Trimming stripped 6 bases from V and 0 bases from J, with 24 bases between. The CDR3 runs 18 residues. CDR3 sequence: CASSFYGDGTGSSYEQYF. DNA for the CDR3: TGTGCCAGCAGCTTCTACGGGGACGGGACTGGTAGCTCCTACGAGCAGTACTTC.

This clonotype was seen more than once but under ten times. V is TRBV28 and J is TRBJ2-2, with D uncertain. Deletions cut 6 bases from V and 6 bases from J, with 14 bases between. The CDR3 has 14 amino acids. CDR1 is MDHEN and CDR2 is SYDVKM in the germline V gene. The CDR3 region has the DNA TGTGCCAGCAGCCCCACTAAACTCCCCGGGGAGCTGTTTTTT. Translation: CASSPTKLPGELFF.

The V gene is TRBV7-2, the J gene TRBJ2-3, with D tentatively TRBD2 (7 bases). Germline V CDR1 and CDR2: SGHTA, FQGNSA. Trimming left V 0 bases short and J 3 bases short, with 13 bases between. The CDR3 totals 16 residues. CDR3 in amino acids: CASSLALGGGTDTQYF. DNA of the CDR3: TGTGCCAGCAGCTTAGCGTTAGGGGGAGGGACAGATACGCAGTATTTT.

This clonotype was found a few times. The chain recombines TRBV4-1 with TRBJ1-1; D gene uncertain. The CDR3 length is 14 residues. CDR1 and CDR2 (germline): MGHRA, YSYEKL. Trimming removed 2 bases from V and 6 bases from J, with 13 bases in between. The CDR3 DNA is TGCGCCAGCAGCCAAAGGGCGAGTCTCGCTGAAGCTTTCTTT. It codes for CASSQRASLAEAFF.

This clonotype was observed at least ten times. An end of the junction does not agree with germline; a read error may underlie this. The chain recombines TRBV20-1 with TRBJ1-5; possibly TRBD1 for D (6 bases). This CDR3 comprises 16 residues. CDR1 and CDR2 from the germline V gene are DFQATT and SNEGSKA (reference sequence). CDR3 DNA sequence: TGCAGTGCGAGAGACCGGGACATCGTTTCCAATCAGCCCCAGCATTTT. Protein product: CSARDRDIVSNQPQHF.

This clonotype came up many times. The chain joins TRBV10-3 to TRBJ1-1, with D perhaps matching TRBD1 (5 bases). The CDR3 has 16 amino acids. Trimming stripped 6 bases from V and 4 bases from J, with 21 bases between. The V gene's germline CDR1 is ENHRY and CDR2 SYGVKD. The CDR3 bases are TGTGCCATCAGGGACCAAGGTGGGGGACGAATCACTGAAGCTTTCTTT. This translates into CAIRDQGGGRITEAFF.

This clonotype was counted only a few times. V is TRBV29-1 and J is TRBJ2-7; 15 bases line up with TRBD2. V shed 3 bases, J shed 0 bases, and the junction held 9 bases outside the gene matches. The germline V gene encodes CDR1 SQVTM and CDR2 ANQGSEA. The CDR3 contains 18 residues. The DNA of the CDR3 is TGCAGCGTTGATTTGGGACTAGCGGGGGGTATACTCTCCTACGAGCAGTACTTC. This translates into CSVDLGLAGGILSYEQYF.

Only a few counts were recorded for this clonotype. The J gene is TRBJ1-4, the V gene TRBV7-3; D unresolved. This CDR3 region has 13 residues. The germline V gene encodes CDR1 SGHTA and CDR2 FQGTGA. V lost 5 bases, J lost 8 bases, and 12 bases lay in between. The CDR3 bases are TGTGCCAGCAGCCGCCTGGGAGGGGAAAAACTGTTTTTT. Translated: CASSRLGGEKLFF.

The gene calls are TRBV6-1 and TRBJ2-7; TRBD1 matches at 7 bases. The V gene's germline CDR1 is MNHNS and CDR2 SASEGT. Trimming cost V 7 bases and J 2 bases; bases outside gene matches: 5. The CDR3 covers 13 residues. CDR3 coding DNA: TGTGCCAGCACCCCGGGACAGACCTACGAGCAGTACTTC. It encodes CASTPGQTYEQYF.

This clonotype was picked up a small number of times. An end of the junction does not agree with germline; a read error may underlie this. The chain carries TRBV6-5 and TRBJ1-2; 9 bases match TRBD1. The germline V gene encodes CDR1 MNHEY and CDR2 SVGAGI. The CDR3 length is 14 residues. The CDR3 is CASSQVQGAPPHVF. CDR3 in DNA: TGTGCCAGCAGCCAGGTACAGGGGGCCCCTCCACATGTCTTC.

J is TRBJ2-1 and V is TRBV18, with no clear D. This CDR3 has 13 residues. Germline values: CDR1 KGHSH, CDR2 LQKENI. Between the trimmed V and J ends, which lost 3 bases and 5 bases, there was a span of 8 bases. CDR3 sequence (DNA): TGTGCCAGCTCACCTCCTAGAAACAATGAGCAGTTCTTC. This sequence encodes CASSPPRNNEQFF.

This clonotype was observed at least ten times. In DNA form, the CDR3 reads TGCGCCAGCCGTCCGTTGACGGGCACTGAAGCTTTCTTT. This codes for CASRPLTGTEAFF. V gene TRBV5-1 combines with J gene TRBJ1-1; no clear D gene. Trimming pared 7 bases from V and 4 bases from J, leaving 14 bases between. The germline gives CDR1 SGHRS, CDR2 YFSETQ. This CDR3 contains 13 residues.

There are many counts of this clonotype. This chain uses TRBV15 with TRBJ2-1, with D possibly called TRBD1 or TRBD2 (5 bases each). Trimming took 7 bases from V and 5 from J, leaving 15 bases between them. The CDR3 has 14 residues. Germline V gene data show CDR1 as LNHNV and CDR2 as YYDKDF (reference sequence). DNA for the CDR3: TGTGCCACCATGGGGTCGGGACGGCACAATGAGCAGTTCTTC. It specifies CATMGSGRHNEQFF.

This chain uses TRBV5-1 with TRBJ1-2; TRBD1 matches at 9 bases. CDR3 length: 14 amino acids. CDR1 SGHRS and CDR2 YFSETQ come from the germline V gene. V shed 0 bases and J 4 bases; nucleotides not matched to a gene: 1. The CDR3 DNA reads as TGCGCCAGCAGCTTGGGGGGACAGGGCTATGGCTACACCTTC. Translating gives CASSLGGQGYGYTF.

This clonotype showed up many times. This sequence joins TRBV20-1 and TRBJ1-5; D not certain. The CDR3 is 13 amino acids. Trimming left V 5 bases short and J 2 bases short, with 10 bases between. In germline, CDR1 is DFQATT, CDR2 SNEGSKA (reference sequence). The CDR3 loop is CSALRAGNQPQHF. The CDR3 DNA follows: TGCAGTGCTTTAAGGGCGGGCAATCAGCCCCAGCATTTT.

A few counts support this clonotype. CDR3 coding DNA: TGTGCCAGCAGCTTACCCAGGACTAGCGGGAGCTCCTACGAGCAGTACTTC. Translated: CASSLPRTSGSSYEQYF. The chain recombines TRBV7-9 with TRBJ2-7, with 13 bases aligning to TRBD2. The CDR3 extends over 17 amino acids. V lost 2 bases and J lost 0; bases outside the gene matches: 4. Germline assignment: CDR1 SEHNR and CDR2 FQNEAQ (reference sequence). Drawing the rest from reference TRBV7-9 and TRBJ2-7, the complete variable domain is DTGVSQNPRHKITKRGQNVTFRCDPISEHNRLYWYRQTLGQGPEFLTYFQNEAQLEKSRLLSDRFSAERPKGSFSTLEIQRTEQGDSAMYLCASSLPRTSGSSYEQYFGPGTRLTVT.

This clonotype was seen a few times. The CDR3 nucleotides are TGCAGTGCTGACCCGTTGACTAGCGGCCGTCTTGGCGAGCAGTACTTC. This codes for CSADPLTSGRLGEQYF. The chain couples TRBV20-1 to TRBJ2-7, with 9 bases lining up with TRBD2. V lost 5 bases and J lost 6; bases outside the gene matches: 17. CDR1 DFQATT and CDR2 SNEGSKA come from the germline V gene (reference sequence). The CDR3 runs to 16 residues.

This clonotype was seen a few times. V and J are TRBV6-6 and TRBJ1-6; D not resolved. Germline loops: CDR1 MNHNY, CDR2 SVGAGI (reference sequence). CDR3 length: 21 residues. Trimming cost V 5 bases and J 1 base, with 27 bases left between them. The CDR3 region has the DNA TGTGCCAGCAGTCCCAGGATTCTAGACCTTGGCAACATGTCCTATAATTCACCCCTCCACTTT. Amino acids: CASSPRILDLGNMSYNSPLHF.